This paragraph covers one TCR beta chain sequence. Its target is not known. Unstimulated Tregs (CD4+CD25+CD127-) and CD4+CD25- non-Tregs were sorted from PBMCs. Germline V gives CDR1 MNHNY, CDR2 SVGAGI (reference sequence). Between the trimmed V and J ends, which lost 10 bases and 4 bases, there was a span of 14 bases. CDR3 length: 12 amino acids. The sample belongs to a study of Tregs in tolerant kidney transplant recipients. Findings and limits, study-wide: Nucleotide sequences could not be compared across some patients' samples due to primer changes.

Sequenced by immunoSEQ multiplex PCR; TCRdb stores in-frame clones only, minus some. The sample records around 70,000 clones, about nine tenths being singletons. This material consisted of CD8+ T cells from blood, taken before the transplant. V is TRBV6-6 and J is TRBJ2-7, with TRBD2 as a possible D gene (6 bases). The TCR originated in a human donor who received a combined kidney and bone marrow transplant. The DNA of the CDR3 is TGTGCCACCATCGGACTACCATACGAGCAGTACTTC. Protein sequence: CATIGLPYEQYF.